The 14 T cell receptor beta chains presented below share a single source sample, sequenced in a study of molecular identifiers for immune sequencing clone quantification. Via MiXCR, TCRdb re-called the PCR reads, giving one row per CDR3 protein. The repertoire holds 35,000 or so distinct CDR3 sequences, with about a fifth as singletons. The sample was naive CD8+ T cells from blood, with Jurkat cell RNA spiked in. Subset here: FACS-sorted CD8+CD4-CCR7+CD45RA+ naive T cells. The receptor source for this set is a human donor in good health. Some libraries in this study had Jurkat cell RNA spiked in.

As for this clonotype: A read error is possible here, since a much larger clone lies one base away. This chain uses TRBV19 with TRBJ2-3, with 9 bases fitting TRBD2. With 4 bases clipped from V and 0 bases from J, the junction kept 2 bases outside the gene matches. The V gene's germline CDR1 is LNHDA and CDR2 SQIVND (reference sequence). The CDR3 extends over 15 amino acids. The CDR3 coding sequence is TGTGCCAGTAGTACCCTAGCGGGAAGCACAGATACGCAGTATTTT. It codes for CASSTLAGSTDTQYF.

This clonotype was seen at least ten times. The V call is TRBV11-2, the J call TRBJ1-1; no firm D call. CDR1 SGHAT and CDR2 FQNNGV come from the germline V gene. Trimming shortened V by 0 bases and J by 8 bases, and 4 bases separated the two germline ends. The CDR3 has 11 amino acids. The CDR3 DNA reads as TGTGCCAGCAGCTTAGAAAGAGAAGCTTTCTTT. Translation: CASSLEREAFF.

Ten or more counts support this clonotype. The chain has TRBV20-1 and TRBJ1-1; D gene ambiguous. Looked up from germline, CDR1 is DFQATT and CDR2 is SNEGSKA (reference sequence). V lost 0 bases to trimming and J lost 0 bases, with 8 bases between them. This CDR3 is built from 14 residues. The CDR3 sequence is CSARELGVNTEAFF. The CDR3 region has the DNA TGCAGTGCTAGAGAATTAGGTGTGAACACTGAAGCTTTCTTT.

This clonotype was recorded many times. CDR3 DNA sequence: TGCAGTGCTAGAGATCGTTTGACAGGCTACGAGCAGTACTTC. Translating it yields CSARDRLTGYEQYF. The V gene is TRBV20-1, the J gene TRBJ2-7; D is possibly TRBD1 (6 bases). Trimming stripped 0 bases from V and 3 bases from J, with 12 bases between. Germline V lookup: CDR1 DFQATT, CDR2 SNEGSKA (reference sequence). CDR3 length equals 14 residues.

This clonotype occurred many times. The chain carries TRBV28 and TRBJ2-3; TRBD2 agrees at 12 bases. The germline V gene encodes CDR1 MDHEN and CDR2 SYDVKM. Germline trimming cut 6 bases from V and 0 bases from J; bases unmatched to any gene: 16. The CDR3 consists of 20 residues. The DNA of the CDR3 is TGTGCCAGCAGCTCCCAAAGGGGGACTAGCGGGTTATCTAGCACAGATACGCAGTATTTT. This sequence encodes CASSSQRGTSGLSSTDTQYF. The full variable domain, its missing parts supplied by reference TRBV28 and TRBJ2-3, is DVKVTQSSRYLVKRTGEKVFLECVQDMDHENMFWYRQDPGLGLRLIYFSYDVKMKEKGDIPEGYSVSREKKERFSLILESASTNQTSMYLCASSSQRGTSGLSSTDTQYFGPGTRLTVL.

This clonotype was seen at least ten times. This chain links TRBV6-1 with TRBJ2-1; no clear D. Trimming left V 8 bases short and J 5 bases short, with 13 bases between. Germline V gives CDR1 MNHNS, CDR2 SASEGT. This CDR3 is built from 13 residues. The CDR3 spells CASAYIGHNEQFF. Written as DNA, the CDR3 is TGTGCCAGCGCGTACATAGGCCACAATGAGCAGTTCTTC.

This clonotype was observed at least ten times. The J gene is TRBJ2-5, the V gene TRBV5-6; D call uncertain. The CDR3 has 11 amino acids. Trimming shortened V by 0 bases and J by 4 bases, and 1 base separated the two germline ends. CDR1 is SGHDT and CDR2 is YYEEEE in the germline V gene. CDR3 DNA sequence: TGTGCCAGCAGCTTGGTAGAGACCCAGTACTTC. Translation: CASSLVETQYF.

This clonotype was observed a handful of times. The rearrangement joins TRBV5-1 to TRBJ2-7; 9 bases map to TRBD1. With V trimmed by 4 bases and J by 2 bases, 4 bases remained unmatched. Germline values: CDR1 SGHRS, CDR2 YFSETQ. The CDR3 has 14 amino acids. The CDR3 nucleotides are TGCGCCAGCAGCATCGGACAGGGGACCTACGAGCAGTACTTC. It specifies CASSIGQGTYEQYF.

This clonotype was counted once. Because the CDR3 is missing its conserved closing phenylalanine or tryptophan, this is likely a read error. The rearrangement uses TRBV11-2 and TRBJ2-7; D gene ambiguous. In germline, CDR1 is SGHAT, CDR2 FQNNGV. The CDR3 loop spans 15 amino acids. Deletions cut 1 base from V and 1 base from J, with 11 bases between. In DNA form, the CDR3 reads TGTGCCAGCAGCTTAGGCCCGGGCAGTTCCTACGAGCAGTACCTC. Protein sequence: CASSLGPGSSYEQYL.

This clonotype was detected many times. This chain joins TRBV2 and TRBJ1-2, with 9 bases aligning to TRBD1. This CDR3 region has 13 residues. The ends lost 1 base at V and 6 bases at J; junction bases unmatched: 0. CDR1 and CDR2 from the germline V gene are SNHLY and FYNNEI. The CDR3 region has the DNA TGTGCCAGCAGTGAAGGGACAGGGGATGGCTACACCTTC. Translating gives CASSEGTGDGYTF. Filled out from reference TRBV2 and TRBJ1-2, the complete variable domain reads EPEVTQTPSHQVTQMGQEVILRCVPISNHLYFYWYRQILGQKVEFLVSFYNNEISEKSEIFDDQFSVERPDGSNFTLKIRSTKLEDSAMYFCASSEGTGDGYTFGSGTRLTVV.

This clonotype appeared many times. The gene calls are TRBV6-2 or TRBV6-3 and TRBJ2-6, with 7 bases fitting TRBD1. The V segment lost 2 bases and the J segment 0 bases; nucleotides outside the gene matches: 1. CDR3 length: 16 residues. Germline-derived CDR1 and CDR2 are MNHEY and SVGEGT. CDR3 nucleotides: TGTGCCAGCAGTTACGACAGGGACTCTGGGGCCAACGTCCTGACTTTC. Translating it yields CASSYDRDSGANVLTF.

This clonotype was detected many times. CDR3 DNA sequence: TGCGCCAGCAGCCAAGATCTAGGCCAAGGCTACGAGCAGTACTTC. Translating it yields CASSQDLGQGYEQYF. The rearrangement uses TRBV4-1 and TRBJ2-7; D is uncertain. V was cut by 0 bases and J by 3 bases, with 12 bases left in between. The CDR3 extends over 15 amino acids. CDR1 is MGHRA and CDR2 is YSYEKL in the germline V gene.

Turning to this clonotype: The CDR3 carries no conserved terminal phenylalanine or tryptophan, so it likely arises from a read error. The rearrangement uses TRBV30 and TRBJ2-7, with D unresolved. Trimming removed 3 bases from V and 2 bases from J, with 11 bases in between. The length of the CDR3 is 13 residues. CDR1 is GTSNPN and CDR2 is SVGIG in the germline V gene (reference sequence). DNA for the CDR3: TGTGCCTGGAGCCCGGTGAGCCCCTACGAGCAGTACTAC. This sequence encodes CAWSPVSPYEQYY.

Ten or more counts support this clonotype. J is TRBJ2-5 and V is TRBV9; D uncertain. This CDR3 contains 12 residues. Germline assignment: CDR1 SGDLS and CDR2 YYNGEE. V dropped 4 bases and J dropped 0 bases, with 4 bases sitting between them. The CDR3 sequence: CASSRYQETQYF. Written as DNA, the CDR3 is TGTGCCAGCAGCCGGTACCAAGAGACCCAGTACTTC.